This T cell receptor (beta chain) was captured by sequencing in a study of Ad26.COV2.S vaccination and SARS-CoV-2 variants. Turning to the study itself: Each vaccinee took Ad26.COV2.S intramuscularly, once or twice 56 days apart.

The V gene's germline CDR1 is SGHTA and CDR2 FQGNSA. The CDR3 contains 13 residues. V was pared by 5 bases and J by 4 bases, with 9 bases between. The treatment denotes: some 19 received Ad26.COV2.S at low or high dose, single or two shots; roughly five received placebo; per-sample allocation not given. Sampling was done on day 63 after the first vaccine or placebo injection. Aged 18-55 years, donor was enrolled in Boston in 2020. The assay was immunoSEQ multiplex PCR, and TCRdb's table has in-frame clones only and misses some. Among approximately 350,000 clones, 80% to 90% were seen once, and the ten largest hold about 3%.

This specimen was peripheral blood, taken in a trial of Ad26.COV2.S vaccine versus placebo. V gene TRBV7-2 combines with J gene TRBJ1-3; D is ambiguous. The clonotype originates from a person between 18 and 65 years old who received the Ad26.COV2.S COVID-19 vaccine or a placebo. In DNA form, the CDR3 reads TGTGCCAGCAGCCCCGATTGGGGAAACACCATATATTTT. Translation gives CASSPDWGNTIYF.